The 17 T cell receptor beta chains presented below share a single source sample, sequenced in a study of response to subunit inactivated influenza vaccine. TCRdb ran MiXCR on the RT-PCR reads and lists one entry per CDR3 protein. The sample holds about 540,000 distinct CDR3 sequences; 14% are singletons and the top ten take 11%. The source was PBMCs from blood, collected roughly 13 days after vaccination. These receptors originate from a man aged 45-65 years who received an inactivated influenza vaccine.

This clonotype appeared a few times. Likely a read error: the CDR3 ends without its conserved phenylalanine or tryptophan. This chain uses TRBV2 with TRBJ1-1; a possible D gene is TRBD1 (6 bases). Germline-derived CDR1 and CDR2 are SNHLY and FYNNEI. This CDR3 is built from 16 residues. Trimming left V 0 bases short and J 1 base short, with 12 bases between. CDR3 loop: CASSEAPGGTNTEAFS. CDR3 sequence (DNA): TGTGCCAGCAGTGAAGCACCCGGGGGCACGAACACTGAAGCTTTCTCT.

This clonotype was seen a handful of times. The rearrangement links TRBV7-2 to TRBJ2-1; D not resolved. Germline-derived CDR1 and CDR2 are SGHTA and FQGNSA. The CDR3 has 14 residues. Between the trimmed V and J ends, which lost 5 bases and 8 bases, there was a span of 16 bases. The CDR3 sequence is CASSGPVFPDEQFF. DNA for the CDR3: TGTGCCAGCAGCGGGCCTGTGTTCCCTGATGAGCAGTTCTTC.

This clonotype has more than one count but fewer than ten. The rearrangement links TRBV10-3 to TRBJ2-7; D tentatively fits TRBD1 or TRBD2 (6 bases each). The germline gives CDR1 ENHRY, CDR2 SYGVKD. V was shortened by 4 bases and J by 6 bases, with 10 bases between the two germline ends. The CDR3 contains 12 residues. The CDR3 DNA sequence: TGTGCCATCAGTGCAAAGGGGGGCGAGCAGTACTTC. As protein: CAISAKGGEQYF.

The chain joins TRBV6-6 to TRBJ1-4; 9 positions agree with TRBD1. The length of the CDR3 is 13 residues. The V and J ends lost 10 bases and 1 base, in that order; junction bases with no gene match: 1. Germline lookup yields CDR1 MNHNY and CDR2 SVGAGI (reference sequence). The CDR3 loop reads CATGQGTNEKLFF. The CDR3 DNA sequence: TGTGCCACGGGACAGGGAACTAATGAAAAACTGTTTTTT.

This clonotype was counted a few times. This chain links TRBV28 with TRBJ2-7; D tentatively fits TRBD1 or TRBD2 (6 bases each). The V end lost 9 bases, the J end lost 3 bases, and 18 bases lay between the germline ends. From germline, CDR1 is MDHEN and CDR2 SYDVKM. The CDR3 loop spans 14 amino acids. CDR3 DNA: TGTGCCAGTCACCGGGGGCAGGACCTCTACGAGCAGTACTTC. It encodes CASHRGQDLYEQYF.

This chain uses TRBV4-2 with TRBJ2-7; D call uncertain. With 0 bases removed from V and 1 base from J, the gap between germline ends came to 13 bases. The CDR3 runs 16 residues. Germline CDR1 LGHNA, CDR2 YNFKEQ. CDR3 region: CASSQDLGSPSYEQYF. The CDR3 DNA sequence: TGTGCCAGCAGCCAAGATTTGGGGTCCCCATCCTACGAGCAGTACTTC.

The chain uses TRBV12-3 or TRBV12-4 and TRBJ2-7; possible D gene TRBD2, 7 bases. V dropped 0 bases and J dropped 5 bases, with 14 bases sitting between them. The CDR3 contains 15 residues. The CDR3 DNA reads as TGTGCCAGCAGTTTAGCTGGGGGGGCGAGGCACGAGCAGTACTTC. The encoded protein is CASSLAGGARHEQYF.

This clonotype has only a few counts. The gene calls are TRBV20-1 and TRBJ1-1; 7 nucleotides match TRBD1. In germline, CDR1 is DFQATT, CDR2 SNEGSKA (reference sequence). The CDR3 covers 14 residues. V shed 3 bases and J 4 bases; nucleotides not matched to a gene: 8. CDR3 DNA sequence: TGCAGTGCTAGCCGAGGGGGCTTGGCCACTGAAGCTTTCTTT. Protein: CSASRGGLATEAFF.

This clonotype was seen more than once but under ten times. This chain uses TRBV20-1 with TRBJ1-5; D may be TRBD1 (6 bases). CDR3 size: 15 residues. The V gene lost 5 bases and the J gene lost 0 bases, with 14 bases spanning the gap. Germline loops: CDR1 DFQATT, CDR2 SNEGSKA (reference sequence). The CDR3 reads CSAQLNRDSNQPQHF. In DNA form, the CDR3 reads TGCAGTGCTCAACTAAACAGGGATAGCAATCAGCCCCAGCATTTT.

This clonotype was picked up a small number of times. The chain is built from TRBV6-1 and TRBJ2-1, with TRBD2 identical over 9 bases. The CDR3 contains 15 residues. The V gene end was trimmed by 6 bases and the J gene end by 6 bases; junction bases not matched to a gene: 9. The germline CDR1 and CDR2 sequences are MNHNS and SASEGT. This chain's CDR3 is CASRRQRGVSNEQFF. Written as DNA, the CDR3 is TGTGCCAGCAGGCGCCAGCGGGGGGTTAGCAATGAGCAGTTCTTC.

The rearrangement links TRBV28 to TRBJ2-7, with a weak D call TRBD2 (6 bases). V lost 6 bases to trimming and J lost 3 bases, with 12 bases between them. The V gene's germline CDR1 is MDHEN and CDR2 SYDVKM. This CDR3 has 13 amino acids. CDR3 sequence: CASRGGTDYEQYF. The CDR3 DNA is TGTGCCAGCAGGGGAGGAACAGACTACGAGCAGTACTTC.

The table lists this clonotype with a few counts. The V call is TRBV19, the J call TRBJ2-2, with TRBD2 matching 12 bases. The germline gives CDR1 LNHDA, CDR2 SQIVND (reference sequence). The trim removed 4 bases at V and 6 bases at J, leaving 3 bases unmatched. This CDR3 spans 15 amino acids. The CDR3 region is CASSTLAGGSGELFF. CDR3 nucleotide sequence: TGTGCCAGTAGTACACTAGCGGGAGGTTCCGGGGAGCTGTTTTTT. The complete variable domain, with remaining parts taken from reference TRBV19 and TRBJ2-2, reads DGGITQSPKYLFRKEGQNVTLSCEQNLNHDAMYWYRQDPGQGLRLIYYSQIVNDFQKGDIAEGYSVSREKKESFPLTVTSAQKNPTAFYLCASSTLAGGSGELFFGEGSRLTVL.

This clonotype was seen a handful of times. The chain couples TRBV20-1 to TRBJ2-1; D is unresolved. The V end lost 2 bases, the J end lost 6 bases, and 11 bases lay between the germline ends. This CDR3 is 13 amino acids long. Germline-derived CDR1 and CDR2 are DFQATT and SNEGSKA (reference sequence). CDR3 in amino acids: CSARTYKSNEQFF. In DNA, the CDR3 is TGCAGTGCTAGAACGTACAAATCCAATGAGCAGTTCTTC.

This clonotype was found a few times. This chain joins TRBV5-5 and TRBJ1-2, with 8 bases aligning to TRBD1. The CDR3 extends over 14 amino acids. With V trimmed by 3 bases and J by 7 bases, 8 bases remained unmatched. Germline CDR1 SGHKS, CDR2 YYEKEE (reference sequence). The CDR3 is CASSWEDRESGYTF. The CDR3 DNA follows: TGTGCCAGCAGCTGGGAGGACAGGGAGAGTGGCTACACCTTC.

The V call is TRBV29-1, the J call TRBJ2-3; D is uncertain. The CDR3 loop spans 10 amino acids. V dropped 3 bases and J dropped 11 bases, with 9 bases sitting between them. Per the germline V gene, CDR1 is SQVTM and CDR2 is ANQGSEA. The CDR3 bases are TGCAGCGTTGAGTACCGCGGGCAGTATTTT. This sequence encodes CSVEYRGQYF.

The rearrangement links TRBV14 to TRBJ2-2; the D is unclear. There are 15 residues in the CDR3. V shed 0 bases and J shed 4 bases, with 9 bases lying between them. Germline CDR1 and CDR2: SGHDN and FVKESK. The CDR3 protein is CASSQDMGSTGELFF. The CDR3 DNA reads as TGTGCCAGCAGCCAAGATATGGGATCCACCGGGGAGCTGTTTTTT.

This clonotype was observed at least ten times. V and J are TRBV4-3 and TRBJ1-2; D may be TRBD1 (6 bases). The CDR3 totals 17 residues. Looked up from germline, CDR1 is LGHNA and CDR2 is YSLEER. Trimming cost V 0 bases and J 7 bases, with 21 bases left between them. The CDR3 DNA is TGCGCCAGCAGCCAAGATCGTCCCGGCGGGGGCAGAGGTGGCTACACCTTC. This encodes CASSQDRPGGGRGGYTF.